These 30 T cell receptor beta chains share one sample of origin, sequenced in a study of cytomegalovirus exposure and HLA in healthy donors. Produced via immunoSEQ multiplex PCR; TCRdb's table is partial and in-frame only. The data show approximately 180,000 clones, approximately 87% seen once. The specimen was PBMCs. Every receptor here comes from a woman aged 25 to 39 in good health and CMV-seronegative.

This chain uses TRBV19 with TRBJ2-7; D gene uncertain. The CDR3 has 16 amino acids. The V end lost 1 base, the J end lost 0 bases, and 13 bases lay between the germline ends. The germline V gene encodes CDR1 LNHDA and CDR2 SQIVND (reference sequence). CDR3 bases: TGTGCCAGTAGTATAGTCAAATCACAGAGCTCCTACGAGCAGTACTTC. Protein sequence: CASSIVKSQSSYEQYF.

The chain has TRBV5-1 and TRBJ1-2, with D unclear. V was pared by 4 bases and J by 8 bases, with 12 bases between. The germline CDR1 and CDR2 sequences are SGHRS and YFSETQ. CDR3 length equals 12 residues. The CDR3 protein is CASSDPGPGYTF. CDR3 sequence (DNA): TGCGCCAGCAGCGACCCAGGTCCCGGCTACACCTTC.

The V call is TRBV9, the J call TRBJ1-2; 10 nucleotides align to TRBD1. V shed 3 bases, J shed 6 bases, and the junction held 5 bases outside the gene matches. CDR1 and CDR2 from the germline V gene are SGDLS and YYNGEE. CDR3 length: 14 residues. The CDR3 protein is CASSASGTGDGYTF. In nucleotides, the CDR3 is TGTGCCAGCAGCGCCTCCGGGACAGGGGATGGCTACACCTTC. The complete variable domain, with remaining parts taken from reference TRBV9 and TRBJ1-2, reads DSGVTQTPKHLITATGQRVTLRCSPRSGDLSVYWYQQSLDQGLQFLIQYYNGEERAKGNILERFSAQQFPDLHSELNLSSLELGDSALYFCASSASGTGDGYTFGSGTRLTVV.

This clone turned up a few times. For the CDR3, the DNA is TGTGCCAGCAGCATGATCGGGGGGGGCACAGATACGCAGTATTTT. Protein: CASSMIGGGTDTQYF. The genes are TRBV6-1 and TRBJ2-3; the match to TRBD2 covers 8 bases. The ends lost 6 bases at V and 1 base at J; junction bases unmatched: 6. The CDR3 contains 15 residues. CDR1 and CDR2 from the germline V gene are MNHNS and SASEGT.

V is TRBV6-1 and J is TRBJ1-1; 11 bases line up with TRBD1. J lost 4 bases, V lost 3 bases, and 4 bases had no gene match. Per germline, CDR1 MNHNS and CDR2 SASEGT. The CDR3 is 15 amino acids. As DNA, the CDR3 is TGTGCCAGCAGTGATTGGGGGACAGGGGGCACTGAAGCTTTCTTT. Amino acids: CASSDWGTGGTEAFF.

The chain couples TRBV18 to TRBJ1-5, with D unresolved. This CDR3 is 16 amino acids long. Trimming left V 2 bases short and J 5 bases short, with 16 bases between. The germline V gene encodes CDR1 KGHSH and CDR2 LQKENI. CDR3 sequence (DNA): TGTGCCAGCTCACCAACTGAATTTACCGGGGATCAGCCCCAGCATTTT. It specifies CASSPTEFTGDQPQHF.

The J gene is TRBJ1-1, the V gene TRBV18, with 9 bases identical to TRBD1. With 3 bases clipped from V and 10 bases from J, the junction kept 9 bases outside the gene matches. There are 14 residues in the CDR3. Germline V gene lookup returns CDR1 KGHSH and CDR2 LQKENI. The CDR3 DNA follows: TGTGCCAGCTCACCGGGACAGGGCGGTGTTATAGCTTTCTTT. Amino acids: CASSPGQGGVIAFF.

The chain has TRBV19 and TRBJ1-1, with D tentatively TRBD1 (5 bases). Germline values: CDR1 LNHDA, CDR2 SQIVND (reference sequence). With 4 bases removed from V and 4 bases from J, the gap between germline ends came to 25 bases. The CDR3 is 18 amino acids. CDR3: CASSKEAKGPFLSTEAFF. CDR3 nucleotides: TGTGCCAGTAGTAAAGAGGCAAAGGGGCCCTTCTTGTCCACTGAAGCTTTCTTT.

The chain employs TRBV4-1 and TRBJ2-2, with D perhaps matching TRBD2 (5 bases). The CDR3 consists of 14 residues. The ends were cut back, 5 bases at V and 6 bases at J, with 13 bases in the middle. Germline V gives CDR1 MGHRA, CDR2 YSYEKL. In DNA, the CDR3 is TGCGCCAGCAGCTCGGCGGCCGGGGCCGGGGAGCTGTTTTTT. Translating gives CASSSAAGAGELFF.

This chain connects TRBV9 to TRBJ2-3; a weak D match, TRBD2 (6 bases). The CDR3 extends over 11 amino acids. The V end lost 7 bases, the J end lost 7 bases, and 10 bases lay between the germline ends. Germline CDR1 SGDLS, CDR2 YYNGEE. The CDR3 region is CASGTSNTQYF. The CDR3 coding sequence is TGTGCCAGCGGGACTTCGAATACGCAGTATTTT.

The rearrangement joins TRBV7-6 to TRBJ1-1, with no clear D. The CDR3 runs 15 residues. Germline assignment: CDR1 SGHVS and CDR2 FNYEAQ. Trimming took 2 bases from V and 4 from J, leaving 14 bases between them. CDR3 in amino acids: CASSLRISGTTEAFF. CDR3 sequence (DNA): TGTGCCAGCAGCTTAAGGATATCAGGAACCACTGAAGCTTTCTTT.

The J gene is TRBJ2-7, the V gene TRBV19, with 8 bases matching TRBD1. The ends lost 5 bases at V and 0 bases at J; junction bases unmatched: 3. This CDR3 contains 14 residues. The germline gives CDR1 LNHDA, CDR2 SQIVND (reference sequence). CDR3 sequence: CASSATGGSYEQYF. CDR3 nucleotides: TGTGCCAGTAGTGCCACAGGGGGCTCCTACGAGCAGTACTTC.

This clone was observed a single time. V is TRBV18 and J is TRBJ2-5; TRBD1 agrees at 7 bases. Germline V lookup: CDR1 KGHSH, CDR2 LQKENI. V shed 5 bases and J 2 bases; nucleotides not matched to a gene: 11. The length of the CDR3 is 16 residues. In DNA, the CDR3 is TGTGCCAGCTCATTGGGTCTAGGGACAGCTCAAGAGACCCAGTACTTC. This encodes CASSLGLGTAQETQYF.

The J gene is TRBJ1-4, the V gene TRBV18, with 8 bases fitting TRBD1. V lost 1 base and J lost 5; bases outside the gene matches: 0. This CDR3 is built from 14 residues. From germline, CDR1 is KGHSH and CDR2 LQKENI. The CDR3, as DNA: TGTGCCAGCTCACCACGGACAGGGAATGAAAAACTGTTTTTT. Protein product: CASSPRTGNEKLFF.

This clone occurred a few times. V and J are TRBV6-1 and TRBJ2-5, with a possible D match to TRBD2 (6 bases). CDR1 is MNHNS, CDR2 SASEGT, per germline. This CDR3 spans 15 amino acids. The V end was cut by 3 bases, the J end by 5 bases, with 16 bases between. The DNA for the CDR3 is TGTGCCAGCAGTGACGGGGGAGGAGCTAGGGAGACCCAGTACTTC. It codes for CASSDGGGARETQYF.

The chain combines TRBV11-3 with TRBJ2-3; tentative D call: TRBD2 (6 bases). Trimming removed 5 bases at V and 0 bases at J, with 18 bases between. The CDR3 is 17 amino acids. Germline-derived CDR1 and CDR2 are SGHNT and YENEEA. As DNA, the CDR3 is TGTGCCAGCAGCCACCGGGACTCAACATCTAGCACAGATACGCAGTATTTT. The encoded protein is CASSHRDSTSSTDTQYF.

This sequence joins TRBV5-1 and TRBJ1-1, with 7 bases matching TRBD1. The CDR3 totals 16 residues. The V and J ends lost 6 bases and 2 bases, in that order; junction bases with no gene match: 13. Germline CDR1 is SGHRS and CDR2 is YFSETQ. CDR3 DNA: TGCGCCAGCACCTTACAGGGGCGTCTATCTAACACTGAAGCTTTCTTT. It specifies CASTLQGRLSNTEAFF.

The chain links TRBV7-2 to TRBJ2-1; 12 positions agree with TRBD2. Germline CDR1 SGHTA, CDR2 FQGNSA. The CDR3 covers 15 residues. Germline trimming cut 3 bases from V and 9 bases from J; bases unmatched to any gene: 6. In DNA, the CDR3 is TGTGCCAGCAGCTTTTCTAGCGGGGGGGCACGTGAGCAGTTCTTC. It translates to CASSFSSGGAREQFF.

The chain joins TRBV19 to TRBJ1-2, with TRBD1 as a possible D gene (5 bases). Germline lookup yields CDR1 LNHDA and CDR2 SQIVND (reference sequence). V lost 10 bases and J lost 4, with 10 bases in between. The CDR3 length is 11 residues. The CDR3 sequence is CAIWGPYGYTF. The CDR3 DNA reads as TGTGCCATCTGGGGCCCCTATGGCTACACCTTC.

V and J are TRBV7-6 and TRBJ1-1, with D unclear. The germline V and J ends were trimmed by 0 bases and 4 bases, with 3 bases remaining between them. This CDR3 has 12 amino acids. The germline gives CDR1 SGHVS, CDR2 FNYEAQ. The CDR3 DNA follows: TGTGCCAGCAGCTTAGCCAGCACTGAAGCTTTCTTT. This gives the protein CASSLASTEAFF.

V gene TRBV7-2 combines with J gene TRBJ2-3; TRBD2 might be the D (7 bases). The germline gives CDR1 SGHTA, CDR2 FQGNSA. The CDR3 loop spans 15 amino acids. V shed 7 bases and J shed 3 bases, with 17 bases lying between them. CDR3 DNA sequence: TGTGCCAGCACACTAGAGGGGGGGGTAACAGATACGCAGTATTTT. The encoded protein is CASTLEGGVTDTQYF.

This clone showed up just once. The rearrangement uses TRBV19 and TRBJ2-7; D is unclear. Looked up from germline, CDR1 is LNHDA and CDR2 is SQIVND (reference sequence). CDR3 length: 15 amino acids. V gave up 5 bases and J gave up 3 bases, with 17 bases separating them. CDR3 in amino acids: CASSLRLQSIYEQYF. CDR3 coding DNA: TGTGCCAGTAGTCTACGACTCCAATCCATCTACGAGCAGTACTTC.

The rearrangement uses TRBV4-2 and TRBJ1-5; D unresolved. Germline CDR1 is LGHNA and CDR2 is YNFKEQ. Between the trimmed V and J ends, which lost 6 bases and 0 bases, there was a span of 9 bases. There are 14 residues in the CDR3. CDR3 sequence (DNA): TGTGCCAGCAGGGAGAGGGATAGCAATCAGCCCCAGCATTTT. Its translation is CASRERDSNQPQHF.

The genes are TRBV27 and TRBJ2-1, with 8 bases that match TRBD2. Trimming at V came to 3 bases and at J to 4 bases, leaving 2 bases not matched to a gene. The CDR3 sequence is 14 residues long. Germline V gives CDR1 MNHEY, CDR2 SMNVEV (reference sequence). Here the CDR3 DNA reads TGTGCCAGCAGTTTTACTAGCGGATACAATGAGCAGTTCTTC. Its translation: CASSFTSGYNEQFF.

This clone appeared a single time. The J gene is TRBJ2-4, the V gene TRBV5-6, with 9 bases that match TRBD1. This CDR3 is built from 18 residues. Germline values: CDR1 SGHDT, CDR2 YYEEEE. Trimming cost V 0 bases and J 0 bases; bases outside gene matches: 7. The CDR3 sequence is CASSLDGQGKIAKNIQYF. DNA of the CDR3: TGTGCCAGCAGCTTGGATGGACAGGGGAAGATAGCCAAAAACATTCAGTACTTC.

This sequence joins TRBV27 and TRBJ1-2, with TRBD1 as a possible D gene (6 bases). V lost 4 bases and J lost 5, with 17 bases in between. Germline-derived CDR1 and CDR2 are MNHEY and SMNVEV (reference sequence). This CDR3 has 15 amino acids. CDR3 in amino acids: CASSSGTGNNYGYTF. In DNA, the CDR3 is TGTGCCAGCAGTTCCGGCACAGGGAACAATTATGGCTACACCTTC.

The CDR3 protein is CASSLAGARETQYF. Here the CDR3 DNA reads TGTGCCAGCAGCTTAGCGGGGGCCCGGGAGACCCAGTACTTC. V is TRBV5-4 and J is TRBJ2-5, with 8 bases matching TRBD2. This CDR3 spans 14 amino acids. V shed 2 bases, J shed 5 bases, and the junction held 5 bases outside the gene matches. Germline values: CDR1 SGHNT, CDR2 YYREEE (reference sequence).

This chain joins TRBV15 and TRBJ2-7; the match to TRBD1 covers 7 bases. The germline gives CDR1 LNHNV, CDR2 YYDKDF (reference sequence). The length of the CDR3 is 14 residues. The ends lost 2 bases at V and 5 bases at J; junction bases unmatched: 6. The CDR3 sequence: CATSRRQGSHEQYF. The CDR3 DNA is TGTGCCACCAGCAGAAGACAGGGTTCGCACGAGCAGTACTTC.

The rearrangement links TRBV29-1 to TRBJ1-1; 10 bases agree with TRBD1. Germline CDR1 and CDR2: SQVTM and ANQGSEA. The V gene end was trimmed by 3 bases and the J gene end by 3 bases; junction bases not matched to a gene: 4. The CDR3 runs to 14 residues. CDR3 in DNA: TGCAGCGTTGATGGGACAGGGGTGGACACTGAAGCTTTCTTT. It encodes CSVDGTGVDTEAFF.

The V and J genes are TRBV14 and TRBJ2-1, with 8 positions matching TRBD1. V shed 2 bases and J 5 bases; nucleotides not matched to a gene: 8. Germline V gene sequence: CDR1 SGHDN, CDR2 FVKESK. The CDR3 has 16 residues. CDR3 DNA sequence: TGTGCCAGCAGCCAAATAAAGACAGGGGATCACAATGAGCAGTTCTTC. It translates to CASSQIKTGDHNEQFF.